This TCR beta chain was observed in a study of shared clonotypes between healthy human individuals. Libraries were prepared by immunoSEQ multiplex PCR; TCRdb keeps only in-frame clonotypes and omits some of them. The sample lists approximately 500,000 clones, 95% to 97% seen once, with roughly 0.06% in the top ten. V gave up 5 bases and J gave up 6 bases, with 7 bases separating them. Germline V gene data show CDR1 as LNHDA and CDR2 as SQIVND (reference sequence). The CDR3 has 12 amino acids. The rearrangement joins TRBV19 to TRBJ2-2; no clear D gene. The source of this sequence is a woman aged 25-40 years in good health. Sample: naive CD4+ T cells sorted from blood. Subset: CD45RA+ positively selected. Written as DNA, the CDR3 is TGTGCCAGTAGTTTATACCCCGGGGAGCTGTTTTTT. Protein sequence: CASSLYPGELFF.